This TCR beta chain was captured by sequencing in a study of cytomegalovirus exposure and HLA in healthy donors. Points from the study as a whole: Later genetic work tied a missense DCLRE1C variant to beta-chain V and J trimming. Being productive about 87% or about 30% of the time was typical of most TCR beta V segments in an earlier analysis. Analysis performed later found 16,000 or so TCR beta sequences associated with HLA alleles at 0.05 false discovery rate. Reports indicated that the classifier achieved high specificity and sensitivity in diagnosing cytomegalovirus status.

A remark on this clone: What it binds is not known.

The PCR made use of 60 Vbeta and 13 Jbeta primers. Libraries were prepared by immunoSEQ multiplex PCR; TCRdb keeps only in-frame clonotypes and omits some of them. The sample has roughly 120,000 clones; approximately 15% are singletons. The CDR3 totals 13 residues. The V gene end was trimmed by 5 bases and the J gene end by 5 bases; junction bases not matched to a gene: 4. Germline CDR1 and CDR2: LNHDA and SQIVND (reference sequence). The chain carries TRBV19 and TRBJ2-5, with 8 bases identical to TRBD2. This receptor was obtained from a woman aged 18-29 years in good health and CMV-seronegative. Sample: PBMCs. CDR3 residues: CASSWSGSETQYF. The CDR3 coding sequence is TGTGCCAGTAGTTGGAGCGGGAGTGAGACCCAGTACTTC. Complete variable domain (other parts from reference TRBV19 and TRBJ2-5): DGGITQSPKYLFRKEGQNVTLSCEQNLNHDAMYWYRQDPGQGLRLIYYSQIVNDFQKGDIAEGYSVSREKKESFPLTVTSAQKNPTAFYLCASSWSGSETQYFGPGTRLLVL.